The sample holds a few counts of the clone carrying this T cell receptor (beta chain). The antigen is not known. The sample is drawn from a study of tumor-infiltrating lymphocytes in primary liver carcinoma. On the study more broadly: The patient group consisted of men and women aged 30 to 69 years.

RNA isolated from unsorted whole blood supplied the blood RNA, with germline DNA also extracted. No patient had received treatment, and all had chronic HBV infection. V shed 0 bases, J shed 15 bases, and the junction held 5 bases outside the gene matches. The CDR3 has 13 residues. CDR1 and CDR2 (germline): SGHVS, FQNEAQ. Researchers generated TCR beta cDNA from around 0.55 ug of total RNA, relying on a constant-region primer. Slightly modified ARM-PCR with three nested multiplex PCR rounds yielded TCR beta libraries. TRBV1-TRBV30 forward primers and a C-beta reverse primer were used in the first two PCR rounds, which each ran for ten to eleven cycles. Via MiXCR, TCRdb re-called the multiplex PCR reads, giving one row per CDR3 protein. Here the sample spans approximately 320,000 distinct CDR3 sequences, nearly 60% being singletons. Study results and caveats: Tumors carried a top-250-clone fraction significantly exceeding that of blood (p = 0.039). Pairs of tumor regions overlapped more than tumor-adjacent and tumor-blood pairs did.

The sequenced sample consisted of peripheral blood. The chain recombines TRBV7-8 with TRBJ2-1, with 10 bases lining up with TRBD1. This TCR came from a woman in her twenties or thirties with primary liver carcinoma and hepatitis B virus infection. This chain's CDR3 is CASSLAGQGTPFF. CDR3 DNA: TGTGCCAGCAGCTTAGCGGGACAGGGGACTCCGTTCTTC.